The table lists the clone carrying this T cell receptor (beta chain) with many counts. Its specificity is unknown. The CDR3 runs to 16 residues. V lost 6 bases, J lost 1 base, and 16 bases lay in between. CDR1 is ENHRY, CDR2 SYGVKD, per germline. TCRdb reprocessed the 5' RACE reads with MiXCR, giving one entry per CDR3 protein. The sample yields fewer than 350,000 distinct CDR3 sequences, 11% seen once. This sample was taken from a study of CD8 T cells in ankylosing spondylitis. Overall study findings and caveats: Reportedly, significant enrichment of disease-linked clones occurred in matched ankylosing spondylitis synovial fluid. Seemingly characteristic of ankylosing spondylitis blood was a TCR beta motif consisting of 7 or 8 highly homologous variants. Relatively scarce in peripheral blood, disease-linked clones were CD8+.

The receptor comes from a female donor with ankylosing spondylitis or in good health (not recorded which). J is TRBJ1-3 and V is TRBV10-3; D gene unclear. What was sequenced was blood, either unsorted or a sorted T cell fraction (not recorded which). CDR3 coding DNA: TGTGCCATCAGCGAACCGGCTGGCTCATCTGGAAACACCATATATTTT. As protein: CAISEPAGSSGNTIYF.